The rows below give T cell receptor beta chains drawn from one sample of a study of regulatory T cells in long-lasting Graves disease. TCRdb independently ran MiXCR on the multiplex PCR reads; one entry per CDR3 protein. The repertoire holds about 420,000 distinct CDR3 sequences, roughly 15% seen once, with about a quarter in the top ten. These data also featured in a second study, about T cells in Graves' hyperthyroidism and ophthalmopathy.

The sequencing used peripheral blood mononuclear cells (PBMCs), collected at new diagnosis, from a patient treated with antithyroid drugs. The receptor source for this set is a woman aged 18-29 years with Graves disease. Each CDR3 is given without its conserved first and last residue.

TRBJ2-5,TRBV7-9,12,ASSLFVGWETQY
TRBJ2-5,TRBV7-2,12,ASSLVPDQETQY
TRBJ2-2,TRBV5-1,13,ASSLSIQGTGELF
TRBJ2-7,TRBV7-2,13,ASSSDGLALYEQY
TRBJ2-3,TRBV20-1,12,SAPKREGTDTQY
TRBJ1-1,TRBV19,11,ASSMKRGREAF
.,TRBV7-9,14,ASSFSPSGRAETQY
TRBJ1-4,TRBV20-1,11,SARQGGDEKLF
TRBJ1-1,TRBV29-1,11,SAWVAVNTEAF
TRBJ2-4,TRBV6-2/TRBV6-3,13,ASSSLAAPGDIQY
TRBJ2-1,TRBV27,13,ASKIAGDPYNEQF
TRBJ2-3,TRBV7-9,12,AGKQGLGTDTQY
TRBJ2-1,TRBV9,12,ASSFRLSYNEQF
TRBJ2-1,TRBV6-4,11,ASSDSEINEQF
TRBJ2-2,TRBV28,12,ASIGLAADGELF
TRBJ2-1,TRBV6-1,14,ASSDIAGSSYNEQF
TRBJ2-5,TRBV5-4,12,ASSLARNQETQY
TRBJ2-7,TRBV9,12,ASSVGTVAYEQY
TRBJ2-1,TRBV5-5,14,ASSVRLAGGYNEQF
TRBJ2-7,TRBV28,11,ASRDPGGHEQY
TRBJ2-3,TRBV2,11,ASSFRVTDTQY
TRBJ1-2,TRBV10-3,12,AISEGTGLYGYT
TRBJ2-2,TRBV29-1,14,SVEDALAGGVGELF
TRBJ1-5,TRBV12-3/TRBV12-4,12,ASSLGTANQPQH
TRBJ2-1,TRBV12-3/TRBV12-4,13,ASSPSGISYNEQF
TRBJ1-1,TRBV15,14,ATSRDLWDSNTEAF
TRBJ2-2,TRBV7-2,14,ASTLNPGLANGELF
TRBJ2-7,TRBV6-2/TRBV6-3,16,ASSTLRTSGGGTYEQY
TRBJ2-7,TRBV4-3,13,ASSQDHGRAYEQY
.,TRBV11-3,10,ASGTGERDQY
TRBJ2-7,TRBV12-3/TRBV12-4,14,ASSLAGTLGTYEQY